This passage covers 3 T cell receptor beta chains from one sample sequenced in a study of blood T cells in healthy people across ages. A second roughly 7 to 12 cycle PCR used barcoded and J-beta primers. One entry per CDR3 protein results from TCRdb running MiXCR on the 5' RACE reads. The data contain some 1,500,000 distinct CDR3 sequences, approximately 42% of them singletons. Sequences were obtained from blood. Source of these receptors: a woman between 18 and 29 years old in good health.

This chain links TRBV20-1 with TRBJ2-1; TRBD1 aligns across 11 bases. The CDR3 covers 15 residues. Trimming at V came to 5 bases and at J to 3 bases, leaving 6 bases not matched to a gene. Per germline, CDR1 DFQATT and CDR2 SNEGSKA (reference sequence). CDR3 coding DNA: TGCAGTGCTCACCGGACAGGGGGCATCTACAATGAGCAGTTCTTC. Amino acid sequence: CSAHRTGGIYNEQFF.

This clonotype was found a few times. The V call is TRBV6-5, the J call TRBJ2-1; the match to TRBD1 covers 8 bases. V lost 0 bases to trimming and J lost 5 bases; unmatched junction nucleotides: 3. CDR1 is MNHEY and CDR2 is SVGAGI in the germline V gene. CDR3 length equals 15 residues. CDR3 loop: CASSYSNRGNNEQFF. The CDR3 coding sequence is TGTGCCAGCAGTTACTCGAACAGGGGGAACAATGAGCAGTTCTTC.

The chain has TRBV27 and TRBJ2-1; D gene uncertain. Trimming removed 10 bases from V and 2 bases from J, with 12 bases in between. The CDR3 length is 13 residues. The germline gives CDR1 MNHEY, CDR2 SMNVEV (reference sequence). The DNA of the CDR3 is TGTGCCACCCAGGACGGAGCCTACAATGAGCAGTTCTTC. Translation: CATQDGAYNEQFF.